Listed here are 2 T cell receptor beta chains from one sample, sequenced in a study of T-cell reconstitution after alpha-beta-depleted transplantation in children. Study-level results: Expanded graft clones, several hundred of them, were reportedly the source of alpha-beta T cells about two months after transplant.

These TCRs' antigens remain unknown. TCRbeta library preparation incorporated unique molecular identifiers. One entry per CDR3 protein, called by TCRdb with MiXCR from the PCR reads. This table holds approximately 32,000 distinct CDR3 sequences, approximately 6.9% found once. The source was peripheral blood, collected 60 days after TCRalphabeta/CD19-depleted stem cell transplant. These TCRs come from a child under two years old who had a stem cell transplant for acute myeloid leukemia, so the T cells may come from the graft donor.

This clonotype was seen ten or more times. This chain uses TRBV29-1 with TRBJ2-1; perhaps TRBD2 as D (7 bases). The germline V and J ends were trimmed by 5 bases and 7 bases, with 21 bases remaining between them. Germline V CDR1 and CDR2: SQVTM, ANQGSEA. CDR3 length: 15 residues. CDR3 loop: CSVHTLGGGRNEQFF. The CDR3 DNA sequence: TGCAGCGTTCATACCTTAGGGGGGGGCCGGAATGAGCAGTTCTTC.

The rearrangement links TRBV29-1 to TRBJ2-5, with a weak D call TRBD2 (6 bases). Germline CDR1 SQVTM, CDR2 ANQGSEA. Between the trimmed V and J ends, which lost 3 bases and 9 bases, there was a span of 17 bases. CDR3 length: 13 amino acids. In DNA, the CDR3 is TGCAGCGTTGAGGGGGGACTCCCATGGGCCCAGTACTTC. It encodes CSVEGGLPWAQYF.